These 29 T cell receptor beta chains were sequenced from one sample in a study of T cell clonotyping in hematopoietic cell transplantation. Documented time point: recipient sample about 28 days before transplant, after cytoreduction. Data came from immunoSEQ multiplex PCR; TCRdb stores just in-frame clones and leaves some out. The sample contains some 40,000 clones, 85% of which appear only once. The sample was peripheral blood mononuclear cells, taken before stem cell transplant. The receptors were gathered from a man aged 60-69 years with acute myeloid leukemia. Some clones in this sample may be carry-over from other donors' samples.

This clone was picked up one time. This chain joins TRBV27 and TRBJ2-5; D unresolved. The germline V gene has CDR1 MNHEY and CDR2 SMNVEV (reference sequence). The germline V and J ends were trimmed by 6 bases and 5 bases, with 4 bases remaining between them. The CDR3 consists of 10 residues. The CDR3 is CASRWETQYF. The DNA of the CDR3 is TGTGCCAGCAGATGGGAGACCCAGTACTTC.

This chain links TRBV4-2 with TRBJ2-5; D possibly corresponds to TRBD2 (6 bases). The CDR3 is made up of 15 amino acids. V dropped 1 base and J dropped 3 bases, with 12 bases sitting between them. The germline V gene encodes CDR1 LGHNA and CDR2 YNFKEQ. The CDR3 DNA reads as TGTGCCAGCAGCCAAGCCGGGACTCGCAAAGAGACCCAGTACTTC. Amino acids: CASSQAGTRKETQYF.

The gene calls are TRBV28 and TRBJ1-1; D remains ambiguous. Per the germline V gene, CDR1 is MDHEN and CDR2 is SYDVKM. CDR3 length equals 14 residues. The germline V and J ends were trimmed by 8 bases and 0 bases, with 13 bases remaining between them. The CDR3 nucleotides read TGTGCCAGCGGACCGGGAAAGATGAACACTGAAGCTTTCTTT. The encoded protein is CASGPGKMNTEAFF. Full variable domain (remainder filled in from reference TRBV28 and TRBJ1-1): DVKVTQSSRYLVKRTGEKVFLECVQDMDHENMFWYRQDPGLGLRLIYFSYDVKMKEKGDIPEGYSVSREKKERFSLILESASTNQTSMYLCASGPGKMNTEAFFGQGTRLTVV.

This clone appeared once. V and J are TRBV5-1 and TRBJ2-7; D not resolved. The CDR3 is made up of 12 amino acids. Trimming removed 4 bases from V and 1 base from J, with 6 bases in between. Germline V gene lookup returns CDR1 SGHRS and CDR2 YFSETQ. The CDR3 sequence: CASSINSYEQYF. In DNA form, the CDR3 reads TGCGCCAGCAGCATTAATTCCTACGAGCAGTACTTC.

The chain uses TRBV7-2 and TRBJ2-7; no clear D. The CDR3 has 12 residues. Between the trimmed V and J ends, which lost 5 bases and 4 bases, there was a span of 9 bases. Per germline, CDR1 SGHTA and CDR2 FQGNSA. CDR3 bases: TGTGCCAGCAGCCCCCGGTCTTACGAGCAGTACTTC. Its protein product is CASSPRSYEQYF. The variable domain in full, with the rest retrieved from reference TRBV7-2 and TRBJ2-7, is GAGVSQSPSNKVTEKGKDVELRCDPISGHTALYWYRQSLGQGLEFLIYFQGNSAPDKSGLPSDRFSAERTGGSVSTLTIQRTQQEDSAVYLCASSPRSYEQYFGPGTRLTVT.

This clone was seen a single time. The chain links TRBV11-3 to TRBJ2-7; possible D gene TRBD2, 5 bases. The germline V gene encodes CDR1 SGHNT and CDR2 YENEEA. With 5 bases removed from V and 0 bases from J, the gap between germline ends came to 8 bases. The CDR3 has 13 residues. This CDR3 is CASSGGGSYEQYF. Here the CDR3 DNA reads TGTGCCAGCAGCGGAGGTGGCTCCTACGAGCAGTACTTC.

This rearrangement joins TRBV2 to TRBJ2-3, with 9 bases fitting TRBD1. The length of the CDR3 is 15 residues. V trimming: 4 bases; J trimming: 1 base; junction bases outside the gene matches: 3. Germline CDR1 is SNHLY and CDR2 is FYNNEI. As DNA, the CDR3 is TGTGCCAGCAGTGGACAGGGGGTAGGCACAGATACGCAGTATTTT. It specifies CASSGQGVGTDTQYF.

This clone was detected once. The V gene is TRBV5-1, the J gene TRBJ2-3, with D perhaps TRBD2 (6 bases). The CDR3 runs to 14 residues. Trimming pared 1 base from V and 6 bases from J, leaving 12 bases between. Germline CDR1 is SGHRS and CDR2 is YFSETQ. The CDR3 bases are TGCGCCAGCAGCTTGTCGCGGGGCGGGGATACGCAGTATTTT. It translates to CASSLSRGGDTQYF. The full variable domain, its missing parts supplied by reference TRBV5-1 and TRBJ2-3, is KAGVTQTPRYLIKTRGQQVTLSCSPISGHRSVSWYQQTPGQGLQFLFEYFSETQRNKGNFPGRFSGRQFSNSRSEMNVSTLELGDSALYLCASSLSRGGDTQYFGPGTRLTVL.

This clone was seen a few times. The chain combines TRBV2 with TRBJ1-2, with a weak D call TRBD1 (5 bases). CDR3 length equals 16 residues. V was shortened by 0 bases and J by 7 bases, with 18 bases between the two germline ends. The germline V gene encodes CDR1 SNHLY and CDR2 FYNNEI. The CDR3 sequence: CASSEAGGSGDAGYTF. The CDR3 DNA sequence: TGTGCCAGCAGTGAAGCTGGGGGAAGTGGGGACGCTGGCTACACCTTC.

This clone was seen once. In nucleotides, the CDR3 is TGTGCCAGCAGCGTGCGACAGGGAGTCTCTGGAAACACCATATATTTT. It yields the protein CASSVRQGVSGNTIYF. V is TRBV9 and J is TRBJ1-3; 7 bases match TRBD1. This CDR3 contains 16 residues. The germline V gene has CDR1 SGDLS and CDR2 YYNGEE. The ends lost 2 bases at V and 0 bases at J; junction bases unmatched: 5. The variable domain in full, with the rest retrieved from reference TRBV9 and TRBJ1-3, is DSGVTQTPKHLITATGQRVTLRCSPRSGDLSVYWYQQSLDQGLQFLIQYYNGEERAKGNILERFSAQQFPDLHSELNLSSLELGDSALYFCASSVRQGVSGNTIYFGEGSWLTVV.

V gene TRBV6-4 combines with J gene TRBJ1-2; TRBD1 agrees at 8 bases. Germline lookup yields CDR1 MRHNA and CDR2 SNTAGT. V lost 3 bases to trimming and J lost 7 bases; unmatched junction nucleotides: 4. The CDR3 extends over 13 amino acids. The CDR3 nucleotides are TGTGCCAGCAGTGAGAAAGGGACAGGTGGCTACACCTTC. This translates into CASSEKGTGGYTF.

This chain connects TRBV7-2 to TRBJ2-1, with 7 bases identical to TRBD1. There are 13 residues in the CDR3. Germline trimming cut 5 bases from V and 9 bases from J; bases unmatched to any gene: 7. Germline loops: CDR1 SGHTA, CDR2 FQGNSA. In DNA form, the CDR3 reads TGTGCCAGCAGCATGGACAGGCACCGTGAGCAGTTCTTC. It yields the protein CASSMDRHREQFF.

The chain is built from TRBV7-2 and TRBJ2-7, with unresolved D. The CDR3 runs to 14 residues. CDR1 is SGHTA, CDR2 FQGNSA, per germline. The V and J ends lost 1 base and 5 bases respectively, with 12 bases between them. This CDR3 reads CASSLVWGRDEQYF. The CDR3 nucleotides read TGTGCCAGCAGCTTAGTTTGGGGAAGGGACGAGCAGTACTTC.

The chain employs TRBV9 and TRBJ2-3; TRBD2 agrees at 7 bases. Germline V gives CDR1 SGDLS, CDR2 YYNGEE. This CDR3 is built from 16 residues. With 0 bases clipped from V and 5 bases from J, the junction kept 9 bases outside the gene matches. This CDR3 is CASSVDGAGVIDTQYF. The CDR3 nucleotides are TGTGCCAGCAGCGTAGATGGTGCGGGGGTCATAGATACGCAGTATTTT. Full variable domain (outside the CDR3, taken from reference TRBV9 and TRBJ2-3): DSGVTQTPKHLITATGQRVTLRCSPRSGDLSVYWYQQSLDQGLQFLIQYYNGEERAKGNILERFSAQQFPDLHSELNLSSLELGDSALYFCASSVDGAGVIDTQYFGPGTRLTVL.

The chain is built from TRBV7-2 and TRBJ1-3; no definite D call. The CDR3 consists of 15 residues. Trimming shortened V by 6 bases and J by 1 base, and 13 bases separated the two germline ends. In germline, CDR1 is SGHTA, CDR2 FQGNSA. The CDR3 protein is CASSSSWASGNTIYF. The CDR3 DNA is TGTGCCAGCAGTTCTTCCTGGGCTTCTGGAAACACCATATATTTT.

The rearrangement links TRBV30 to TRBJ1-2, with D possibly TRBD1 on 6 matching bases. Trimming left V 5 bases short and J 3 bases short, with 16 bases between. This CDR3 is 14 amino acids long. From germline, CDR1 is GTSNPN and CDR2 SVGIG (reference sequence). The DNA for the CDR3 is TGTGCCTGGGGCCGAGGGGGGCAGGACTATGGCTACACCTTC. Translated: CAWGRGGQDYGYTF.

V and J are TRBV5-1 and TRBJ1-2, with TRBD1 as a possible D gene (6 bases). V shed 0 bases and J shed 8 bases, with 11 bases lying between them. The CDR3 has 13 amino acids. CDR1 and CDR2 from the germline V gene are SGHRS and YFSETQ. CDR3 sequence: CASSLDRAIGYTF. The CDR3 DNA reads TGCGCCAGCAGCTTGGACAGGGCGATCGGCTACACCTTC.

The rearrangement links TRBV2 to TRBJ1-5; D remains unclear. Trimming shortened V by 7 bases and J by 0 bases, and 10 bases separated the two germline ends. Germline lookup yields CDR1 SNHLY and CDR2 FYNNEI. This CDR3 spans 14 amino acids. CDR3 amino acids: CASTQQYSNQPQHF. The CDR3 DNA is TGTGCCAGCACCCAACAGTATAGCAATCAGCCCCAGCATTTT.

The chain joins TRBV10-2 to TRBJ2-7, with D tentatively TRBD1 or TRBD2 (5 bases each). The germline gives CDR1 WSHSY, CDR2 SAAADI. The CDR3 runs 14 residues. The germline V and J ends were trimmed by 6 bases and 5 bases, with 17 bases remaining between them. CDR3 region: CASSGPRDPHEQYF. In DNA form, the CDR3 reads TGCGCCAGCAGCGGCCCCCGGGACCCCCACGAGCAGTACTTC.

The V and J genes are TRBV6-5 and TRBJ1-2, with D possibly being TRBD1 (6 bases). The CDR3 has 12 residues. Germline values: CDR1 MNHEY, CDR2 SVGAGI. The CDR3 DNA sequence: TGTGCTACCGGGCGGGGGCCGGAGGGCTACACCTTC. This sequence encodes CATGRGPEGYTF.

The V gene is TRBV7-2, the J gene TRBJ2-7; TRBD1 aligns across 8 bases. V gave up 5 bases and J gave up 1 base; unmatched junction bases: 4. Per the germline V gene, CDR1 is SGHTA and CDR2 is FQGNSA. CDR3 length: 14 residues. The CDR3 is CASSRTGRSYEQYF. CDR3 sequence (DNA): TGTGCCAGCAGCAGGACAGGGAGATCCTACGAGCAGTACTTC.

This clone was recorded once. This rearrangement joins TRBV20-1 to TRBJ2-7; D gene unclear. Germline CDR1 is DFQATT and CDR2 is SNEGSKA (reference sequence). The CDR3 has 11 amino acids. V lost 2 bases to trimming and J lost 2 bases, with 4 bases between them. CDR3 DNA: TGCAGTGCTAGAAGCACCTACGAGCAGTACTTC. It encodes CSARSTYEQYF.

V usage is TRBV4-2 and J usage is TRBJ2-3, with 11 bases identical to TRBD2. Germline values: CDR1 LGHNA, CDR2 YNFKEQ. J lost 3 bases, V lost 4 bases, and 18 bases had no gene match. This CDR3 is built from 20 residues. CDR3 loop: CASSLSGELAGAQVTDTQYF. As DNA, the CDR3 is TGTGCCAGCAGCCTTTCGGGGGAACTAGCGGGGGCCCAGGTAACAGATACGCAGTATTTT.

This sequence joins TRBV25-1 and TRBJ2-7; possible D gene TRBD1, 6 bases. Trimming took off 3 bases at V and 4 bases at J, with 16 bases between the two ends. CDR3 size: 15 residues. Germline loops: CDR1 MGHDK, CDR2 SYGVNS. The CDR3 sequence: CASSDPQGRVYEQYF. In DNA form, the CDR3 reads TGTGCCAGCAGTGATCCGCAGGGGCGGGTATACGAGCAGTACTTC.

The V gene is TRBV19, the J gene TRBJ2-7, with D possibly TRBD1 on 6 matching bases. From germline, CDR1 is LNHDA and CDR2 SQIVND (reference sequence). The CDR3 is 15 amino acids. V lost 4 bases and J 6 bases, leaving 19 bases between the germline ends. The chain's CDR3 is CASSTSGTIVGEQYF. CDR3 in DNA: TGTGCCAGTAGTACCTCCGGGACAATCGTTGGCGAGCAGTACTTC.

CDR3 protein: CASSLPARPGVRNEQFF. CDR3 DNA: TGTGCCAGCAGCTTACCCGCCCGACCCGGGGTCCGCAATGAGCAGTTCTTC. V usage is TRBV7-3 and J usage is TRBJ2-1, with D possibly being TRBD2 (5 bases). Between the trimmed V and J ends, which lost 2 bases and 6 bases, there was a span of 20 bases. The CDR3 covers 17 residues. The germline V gene encodes CDR1 SGHTA and CDR2 FQGTGA. The complete variable domain, with remaining parts taken from reference TRBV7-3 and TRBJ2-1, reads GAGVSQTPSNKVTEKGKYVELRCDPISGHTALYWYRQSLGQGPEFLIYFQGTGAADDSGLPNDRFFAVRPEGSVSTLKIQRTERGDSAVYLCASSLPARPGVRNEQFFGPGTRLTVL.

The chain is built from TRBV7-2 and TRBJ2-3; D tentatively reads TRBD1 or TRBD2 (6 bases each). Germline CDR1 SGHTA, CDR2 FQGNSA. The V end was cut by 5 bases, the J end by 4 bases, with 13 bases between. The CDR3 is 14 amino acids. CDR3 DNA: TGTGCCAGCAGCACGTCGGGGGCCGCAGATACGCAGTATTTT. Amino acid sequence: CASSTSGAADTQYF. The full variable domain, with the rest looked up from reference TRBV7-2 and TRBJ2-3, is GAGVSQSPSNKVTEKGKDVELRCDPISGHTALYWYRQSLGQGLEFLIYFQGNSAPDKSGLPSDRFSAERTGGSVSTLTIQRTQQEDSAVYLCASSTSGAADTQYFGPGTRLTVL.

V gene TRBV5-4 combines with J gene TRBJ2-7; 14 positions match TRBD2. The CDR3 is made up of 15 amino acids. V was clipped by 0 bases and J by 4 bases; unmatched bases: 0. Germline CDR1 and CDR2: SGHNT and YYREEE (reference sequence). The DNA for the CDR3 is TGTGCCAGCAGCTTGGGACTAGCGGGGGGGTACGAGCAGTACTTC. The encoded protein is CASSLGLAGGYEQYF.

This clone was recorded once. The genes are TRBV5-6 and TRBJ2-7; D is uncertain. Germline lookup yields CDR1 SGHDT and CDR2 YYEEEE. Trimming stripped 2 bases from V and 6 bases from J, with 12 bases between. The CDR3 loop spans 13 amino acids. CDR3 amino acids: CASSLPTFSEQYF. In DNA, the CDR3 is TGTGCCAGCAGCTTACCTACATTTTCCGAGCAGTACTTC.